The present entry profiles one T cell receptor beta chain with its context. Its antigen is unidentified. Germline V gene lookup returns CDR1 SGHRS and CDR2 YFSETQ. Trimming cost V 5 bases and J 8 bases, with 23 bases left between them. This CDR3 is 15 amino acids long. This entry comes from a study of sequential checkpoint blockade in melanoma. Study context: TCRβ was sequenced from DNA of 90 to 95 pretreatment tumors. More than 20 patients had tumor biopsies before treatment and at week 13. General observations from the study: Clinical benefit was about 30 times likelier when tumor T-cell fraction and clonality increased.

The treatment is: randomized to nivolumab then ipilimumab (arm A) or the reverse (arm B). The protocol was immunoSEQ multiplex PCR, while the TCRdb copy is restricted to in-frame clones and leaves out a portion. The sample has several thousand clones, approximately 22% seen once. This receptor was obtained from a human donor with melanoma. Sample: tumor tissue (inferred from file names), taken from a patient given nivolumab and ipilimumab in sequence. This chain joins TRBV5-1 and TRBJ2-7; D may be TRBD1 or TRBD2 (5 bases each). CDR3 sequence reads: CASRYRDGDVDKQYF. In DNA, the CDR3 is TGCGCCAGCAGGTATCGGGACGGGGACGTTGACAAGCAGTACTTC.